These T cell receptor beta chains were read from a single sample in a study of cytomegalovirus exposure and HLA in healthy donors. Profiling relied on immunoSEQ multiplex PCR, and the TCRdb table lists in-frame clones only, not all of them. The profile shows 150,000 to 200,000 clones, roughly four fifths of them singletons. Sequenced material: PBMCs. The receptors derive from a man aged 18 to 35 in good health and CMV-seronegative. CDR3s include the opening cysteine and the closing phenylalanine or tryptophan. D genes are given only for firm matches. A row's size may be missing; if present it is once, few, many or a size class.

cdr3_aa	cdr3_nt	clone_size	j_call	d_call	v_call	cdr3_length
CASSVAAGLNIQYF	TGTGCCAGCAGTGTAGCAGCGGGGCTAAACATTCAGTACTTC	NA	TRBJ2-4	TRBD2	TRBV11-2	14
CASSLAAGATEAFF	TGCGCCAGCAGCTTGGCTGCAGGGGCCACTGAAGCTTTCTTT	NA	TRBJ1-1	NA	TRBV5-1	14
CASSLGGRIWGHYGYTF	TGCGCCAGCAGCTTGGGGGGCAGGATTTGGGGCCACTATGGCTACACCTTC	NA	TRBJ1-2	NA	TRBV5-1	17
CAISPGGTDTQYF	TGTGCCATCAGCCCAGGGGGCACAGATACGCAGTATTTT	NA	TRBJ2-3	NA	TRBV10-3	13
CASSPGRSTDTQYF	TGTGCCAGCAGCCCAGGTCGCAGCACAGATACGCAGTATTTT	NA	TRBJ2-3	NA	TRBV7-2	14
CASSDGQGIDQPQHF	TGTGCCAGCAGCGATGGACAGGGAATAGATCAGCCCCAGCATTTT	NA	TRBJ1-5	TRBD1	TRBV9	15
CASSSSGHTMSNQPQHF	TGTGCCAGCAGCTCTTCGGGACACACGATGAGCAATCAGCCCCAGCATTTT	NA	TRBJ1-5	NA	TRBV11-2	17
CASSFLPGSLRRDTQYF	TGTGCCAGCAGCTTTCTACCCGGCTCTTTAAGGAGGGATACGCAGTATTTT	once	TRBJ2-3	NA	TRBV7-2	17
CASRQDSYEQYF	TGCGCCAGTCGACAGGACTCCTACGAGCAGTACTTC	NA	TRBJ2-7	NA	TRBV5-1	12
CASSQGAGGAVAQYF	TGCGCCAGCAGCCAAGGAGCGGGAGGTGCTGTGGCGCAGTATTTT	NA	TRBJ2-3	TRBD2	TRBV4-3	15
CAISDLRTGPPNTGELFF	TGTGCCATCAGTGACCTCCGGACAGGCCCTCCGAACACCGGGGAGCTGTTTTTT	once	TRBJ2-2	TRBD1	TRBV10-3	18
CASSLEGWGTEAFF	TGTGCCAGCAGTTTAGAGGGTTGGGGCACTGAAGCTTTCTTT	NA	TRBJ1-1	NA	TRBV28	14
CASSEEGLAGARF	TGTGCCAGCAGCGAAGAGGGACTAGCGGGAGCGAGGTTT	NA	TRBJ2-3	TRBD2	TRBV11-3	13
CASSPQMGWEQYF	TGTGCCAGCAGCCCTCAGATGGGCTGGGAGCAGTACTTC	NA	TRBJ2-7	NA	TRBV7-8	13
CASSYGPYEQYF	TGTGCCAGCAGTTACGGGCCCTACGAGCAGTACTTC	NA	TRBJ2-7	NA	TRBV6-5	12
CASMAGSLSGELFF	TGTGCCAGCATGGCGGGGAGTTTGTCCGGGGAGCTGTTTTTT	NA	TRBJ2-2	NA	TRBV6-1	14
CASSKEGGRTEAFF	TGTGCCAGCTCGAAGGAAGGGGGAAGGACTGAAGCTTTCTTT	NA	TRBJ1-1	NA	TRBV18	14
CASSEQGLSHEQYF	TGCGCCAGCAGTGAACAGGGTCTCAGCCACGAGCAGTACTTC	NA	TRBJ2-7	NA	TRBV10-1	14
CASSLIDSNQPQHF	TGTGCCAGCAGCCTAATAGATAGCAATCAGCCCCAGCATTTT	NA	TRBJ1-5	NA	TRBV7-9	14
CASGLDFQTHAFFFGEYEQYF	TGTGCTAGTGGTTTGGACTTCCAGACACACGCCTTCTTCTTCGGGGAATACGAGCAGTACTTC	NA	TRBJ2-7	NA	TRBV12-5	21
CASSQLAVPSSGYNEQFF	TGTGCCAGTAGTCAGTTAGCGGTCCCATCCTCGGGCTACAATGAGCAGTTCTTC	NA	TRBJ2-1	NA	TRBV19	18
CASSLGAAPAYEQYF	TGTGCCAGCAGCTTGGGGGCAGCCCCAGCCTACGAGCAGTACTTC	NA	TRBJ2-7	NA	TRBV5-4	15
CASSLDRGFEKLFF	TGTGCCAGCAGCTTAGACAGGGGTTTTGAAAAACTGTTTTTT	NA	TRBJ1-4	TRBD1	TRBV7-4	14
CASYRGWNQPQHF	TGTGCCAGCTATCGGGGGTGGAATCAGCCCCAGCATTTT	few	TRBJ1-5	NA	TRBV21-1	13
CASREDREGTGELFF	TGTGCCAGCAGGGAGGACAGAGAGGGCACCGGGGAGCTGTTTTTT	NA	TRBJ2-2	NA	TRBV6-5	15
CASSQDSISTEAFF	TGCGCCAGCAGCCAAGATTCAATTTCCACTGAAGCTTTCTTT	NA	TRBJ1-1	NA	TRBV4-1	14
CASSLTYQGLREKLFF	TGTGCCAGCAGTTTAACCTACCAGGGGCTAAGGGAAAAACTGTTTTTT	NA	TRBJ1-4	NA	TRBV28	16
CASSLAVPGNQETQYF	TGTGCCAGCAGCTTAGCAGTGCCAGGGAATCAAGAGACCCAGTACTTC	NA	TRBJ2-5	NA	TRBV7-9	16
CASSLEAGGTYNEQFF	TGTGCCAGCAGCTTAGAAGCGGGGGGGACCTACAATGAGCAGTTCTTC	many	TRBJ2-1	TRBD2	TRBV7-8	16